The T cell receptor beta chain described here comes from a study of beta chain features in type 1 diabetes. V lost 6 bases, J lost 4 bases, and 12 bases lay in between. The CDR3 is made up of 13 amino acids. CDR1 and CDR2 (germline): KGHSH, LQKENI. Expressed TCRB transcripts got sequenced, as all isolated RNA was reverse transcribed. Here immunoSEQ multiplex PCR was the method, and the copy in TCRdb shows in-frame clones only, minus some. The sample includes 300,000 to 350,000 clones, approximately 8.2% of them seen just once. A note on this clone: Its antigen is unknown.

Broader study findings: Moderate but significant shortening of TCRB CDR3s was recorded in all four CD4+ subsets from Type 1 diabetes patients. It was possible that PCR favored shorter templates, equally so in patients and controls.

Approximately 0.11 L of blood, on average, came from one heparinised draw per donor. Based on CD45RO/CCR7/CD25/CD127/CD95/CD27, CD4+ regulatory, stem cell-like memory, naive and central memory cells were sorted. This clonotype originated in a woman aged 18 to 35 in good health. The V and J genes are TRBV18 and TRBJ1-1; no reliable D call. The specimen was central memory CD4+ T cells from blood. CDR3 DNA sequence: TGTGCCAGCTCCCCGCGCCAAGGCACTGAAGCTTTCTTT. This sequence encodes CASSPRQGTEAFF. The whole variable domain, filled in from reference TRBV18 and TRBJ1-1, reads NAGVMQNPRHLVRRRGQEARLRCSPMKGHSHVYWYRQLPEEGLKFMVYLQKENIIDESGMPKERFSAEFPKEGPSILRIQQVVRGDSAAYFCASSPRQGTEAFFGQGTRLTVV.